This T cell receptor beta chain was sequenced for a study of T cell responses to AZD1222 COVID-19 vaccine. Findings of the study overall: CD4 TCRs associated with vaccination spanned spike, dominating at 160-218 and 743-854. Donors skewed white British and female; clonal diversity was possibly underestimated. None of the repertoires were sampled until the peak T cell response had passed.

TCRdb's table, derived via immunoSEQ multiplex PCR, lists solely in-frame clones and lacks some. The sample records 110,000 to 150,000 clones, just under 95% being singletons. Per germline, CDR1 MDHEN and CDR2 SYDVKM. The V gene lost 5 bases and the J gene lost 1 base, with 10 bases spanning the gap. CDR3 size: 14 residues. Turning to this clone: Its target is not known. Other DNA sequences in the same sample also yield this CDR3.

The chain employs TRBV28 and TRBJ2-3, with D possibly matching TRBD2 (6 bases). The receptor was isolated from an adult who had recovered from COVID-19. The input for sequencing was peripheral blood, taken after recovery from COVID-19. CDR3 loop: CASSSPGGTDTQYF. In nucleotides, the CDR3 is TGTGCCAGCAGTAGCCCGGGGGGCACAGATACGCAGTATTTT.